Ten or more counts support the clone carrying this T cell receptor (beta chain). Its matching antigen is unknown. The sample originates from a study of response to subunit inactivated influenza vaccine. Broader study findings: Seasonal influenza vaccination, on each occasion, was suggested by the authors to recruit few new T cells.

The CDR3 spans 11 residues. The ends were cut back, 6 bases at V and 7 bases at J, with 9 bases in the middle. TCRdb reprocessed the RT-PCR reads via MiXCR and lists one record per CDR3 protein. The data contain around 480,000 distinct CDR3 sequences, 16% of them seen just once; the ten biggest clones take up approximately 3%. This sequence was found in a man aged 45 to 70 who received an inactivated influenza vaccine. The chain recombines TRBV12-3 or TRBV12-4 with TRBJ2-5; D not resolved. Here the sequenced sample was CD4+ T cells sorted from PBMCs, taken approximately 25 months after vaccination. CDR3 in amino acids: CASSSSGTQYF. The CDR3 nucleotides read TGTGCCAGCAGCTCCTCGGGGACCCAGTACTTC.